Following are 23 T cell receptor beta chains from one sample sequenced in a study of blood T cell repertoires in COVID-19. Repertoires were generated with immunoSEQ multiplex PCR, while TCRdb's copy carries only in-frame clones and drops some. The table lists roughly 500,000 clones, roughly 90% of them singletons. The sample taken for sequencing was PBMCs or T cells enriched from blood (not recorded which). Receptors were obtained from a woman aged 40 to 55 who had recovered from COVID-19.

This clone was seen a handful of times. The genes are TRBV19 and TRBJ1-1; 7 positions agree with TRBD1. Germline V lookup: CDR1 LNHDA, CDR2 SQIVND (reference sequence). The CDR3 length is 13 residues. The V segment lost 5 bases and the J segment 5 bases; nucleotides outside the gene matches: 5. CDR3 sequence: CASSATGRTEAFF. CDR3 bases: TGTGCCAGTAGTGCGACAGGGAGAACTGAAGCTTTCTTT.

The chain recombines TRBV14 with TRBJ2-7, with D perhaps matching TRBD2 (6 bases). The CDR3 spans 15 residues. Germline assignment: CDR1 SGHDN and CDR2 FVKESK. V dropped 4 bases and J dropped 1 base, with 14 bases sitting between them. Here the CDR3 DNA reads TGTGCCAGCAGCCGTCGCCGGAGCGGGTCCTACGAGCAGTACTTC. It yields the protein CASSRRRSGSYEQYF.

V and J are TRBV10-2 and TRBJ2-3, with D maybe TRBD1 (6 bases). The V end was cut by 4 bases, the J end by 6 bases, with 17 bases between. The CDR3 has 15 residues. Per germline, CDR1 WSHSY and CDR2 SAAADI. CDR3: CASSGPNTGTDTQYF. The CDR3 bases are TGCGCCAGCAGTGGCCCTAATACAGGGACCGATACGCAGTATTTT.

A word on this clone: Other DNA sequences in the sample encode the same CDR3. The chain uses TRBV27 and TRBJ2-2, with D uncertain. V lost 6 bases to trimming and J lost 5 bases, with 4 bases between them. The germline gives CDR1 MNHEY, CDR2 SMNVEV (reference sequence). The CDR3 is 11 amino acids. Here the CDR3 reads CASSRTGELFF. CDR3 bases: TGTGCCAGCAGCCGGACCGGGGAGCTGTTTTTT.

The chain carries TRBV2 and TRBJ1-5; D gene uncertain. CDR3 size: 12 residues. Trimming cost V 6 bases and J 0 bases, with 3 bases left between them. The V gene's germline CDR1 is SNHLY and CDR2 FYNNEI. The chain's CDR3 is CASSVSNQPQHF. The CDR3 DNA reads as TGTGCCAGCAGCGTTAGCAATCAGCCCCAGCATTTT.

The chain couples TRBV28 to TRBJ1-2, with no clear D. The CDR3 runs to 15 residues. The germline CDR1 and CDR2 sequences are MDHEN and SYDVKM. V lost 8 bases and J 4 bases, leaving 20 bases between the germline ends. In nucleotides, the CDR3 is TGTGCCAGCTCCCTGGAAGAGGAGGCGCCCTATGGCTACACCTTC. Its translation is CASSLEEEAPYGYTF.

V is TRBV7-6 and J is TRBJ2-2; D unresolved. The V and J ends lost 5 bases and 4 bases respectively, with 14 bases between them. CDR3 length: 15 residues. Germline CDR1 SGHVS, CDR2 FNYEAQ. CDR3 loop: CASSAGWRGTGELFF. The CDR3 bases are TGTGCCAGCAGCGCCGGATGGAGAGGCACCGGGGAGCTGTTTTTT.

Points on this clone: The sample holds other DNA sequences that translate to the same CDR3. This chain joins TRBV12-3 or TRBV12-4 and TRBJ1-3, with D possibly TRBD1 on 5 matching bases. The CDR3 contains 13 residues. V shed 3 bases and J shed 4 bases, with 7 bases lying between them. The CDR3 spells CASSLGQGNTIYF. For the CDR3, the DNA is TGTGCCAGCAGTTTGGGGCAGGGAAACACCATATATTTT.

The CDR3 nucleotides read TGTGCCAGCAGCCCCCGGGATCTGGCGAACACCGGGGAGCTGTTTTTT. It is translated as CASSPRDLANTGELFF. V gene TRBV9 combines with J gene TRBJ2-2; TRBD2 is a possible D gene (5 bases). The V end was cut by 4 bases, the J end by 0 bases, with 13 bases between. The length of the CDR3 is 16 residues. Germline V lookup: CDR1 SGDLS, CDR2 YYNGEE.

The V and J genes are TRBV7-9 and TRBJ2-5; TRBD1 is a possible D gene (6 bases). The CDR3 runs to 16 residues. Trimming shortened V by 5 bases and J by 3 bases, and 19 bases separated the two germline ends. CDR1 and CDR2 (germline): SEHNR, FQNEAQ (reference sequence). CDR3 sequence: CASSPQPGQSKETQYF. CDR3 DNA: TGTGCCAGCAGCCCCCAACCCGGACAGTCTAAAGAGACCCAGTACTTC.

Worth noting for this clone: Within the sample, other DNA sequences also encode this same CDR3. The chain carries TRBV20-1 and TRBJ2-1; D is undetermined. CDR1 and CDR2 (germline): DFQATT, SNEGSKA (reference sequence). Trimming took 3 bases from V and 7 from J, leaving 4 bases between them. This CDR3 region has 10 residues. The CDR3 loop is CSASRNEQFF. The CDR3 DNA reads as TGCAGTGCTAGCAGAAATGAGCAGTTCTTC.

V usage is TRBV19 and J usage is TRBJ1-5; a weak D match, TRBD1 (5 bases). Germline CDR1 LNHDA, CDR2 SQIVND (reference sequence). This CDR3 has 15 residues. Trimming took off 5 bases at V and 5 bases at J, with 16 bases between the two ends. CDR3 residues: CASSPGWGDYQPQHF. CDR3 coding DNA: TGTGCCAGTAGTCCAGGGTGGGGGGACTATCAGCCCCAGCATTTT.

V usage is TRBV12-3 or TRBV12-4 and J usage is TRBJ1-2; 7 bases match TRBD1. This CDR3 comprises 13 residues. V lost 7 bases and J lost 14; bases outside the gene matches: 16. The CDR3 DNA follows: TGTGCCAGCACCGATACAGGGGCCCGCTCGTATACCTTC. Residues: CASTDTGARSYTF.

The chain employs TRBV6-5 and TRBJ2-2, with D perhaps matching TRBD1 (5 bases). This CDR3 has 15 amino acids. Deletions cut 2 bases from V and 1 base from J, with 8 bases between. CDR1 and CDR2 from the germline V gene are MNHEY and SVGAGI. CDR3 sequence reads: CASSYQTENTGELFF. The CDR3 bases are TGTGCCAGCAGTTACCAGACAGAGAACACCGGGGAGCTGTTTTTT.

The chain has TRBV6-6 and TRBJ1-5; 7 nucleotides agree with TRBD1. V shed 10 bases and J 6 bases; nucleotides not matched to a gene: 9. The V gene's germline CDR1 is MNHNY and CDR2 SVGAGI (reference sequence). The CDR3 spans 13 residues. CDR3 DNA: TGTGCCATCGGGACAGTGGGGTTTCAGCCCCAGCATTTT. Encoded protein: CAIGTVGFQPQHF.

The count of this clone is one. This chain connects TRBV3-1 (or the pseudogene TRBV3-2) to TRBJ2-2; TRBD1 is a possible D gene (6 bases). The CDR3 has 19 residues. V lost 1 base and J 4 bases, leaving 22 bases between the germline ends. The germline gives CDR1 LGHDT, CDR2 YNNKEL (reference sequence). The CDR3 DNA sequence: TGTGCCAGCAGCCAAGCTTTTGGGGGCAGGGCCCCGAGCACCGGGGAGCTGTTTTTT. Its protein is CASSQAFGGRAPSTGELFF.

The chain employs TRBV19 and TRBJ2-6; TRBD2 might be the D (5 bases). The germline V gene has CDR1 LNHDA and CDR2 SQIVND (reference sequence). CDR3 size: 15 residues. V dropped 1 base and J dropped 2 bases, with 6 bases sitting between them. The CDR3 nucleotides are TGTGCCAGTAGTATAGTCGGGGCTGGGGCCAACGTCCTGACTTTC. This translates into CASSIVGAGANVLTF.

The rearrangement links TRBV7-9 to TRBJ1-5; possible D gene TRBD1, 5 bases. Germline V gene sequence: CDR1 SEHNR, CDR2 FQNEAQ (reference sequence). Trimming took 4 bases from V and 0 from J, leaving 10 bases between them. The CDR3 runs 15 residues. DNA of the CDR3: TGTGCCAGCAGCTCGGGGGAGTATAGCAATCAGCCCCAGCATTTT. The encoded protein is CASSSGEYSNQPQHF.

The gene calls are TRBV24-1 and TRBJ1-1; D remains unclear. V dropped 3 bases and J dropped 7 bases, with 8 bases sitting between them. The CDR3 is made up of 12 amino acids. Germline CDR1 reads KGHDR; CDR2 reads SFDVKD. CDR3: CATSDPQSEAFF. The CDR3 DNA sequence: TGTGCCACCAGTGATCCACAAAGTGAAGCTTTCTTT.

J is TRBJ1-1 and V is TRBV4-1, with D unresolved. V was trimmed by 1 base and J by 0 bases, leaving 9 bases between them. This CDR3 region has 15 residues. Germline V CDR1 and CDR2: MGHRA, YSYEKL. DNA for the CDR3: TGCGCCAGCAGCCAAGGTCGCCAGTTGAACACTGAAGCTTTCTTT. This encodes CASSQGRQLNTEAFF.

This chain uses TRBV2 with TRBJ2-1; D is perhaps TRBD2 (6 bases). V lost 8 bases and J lost 4, with 21 bases in between. The CDR3 totals 16 residues. Per germline, CDR1 SNHLY and CDR2 FYNNEI. The CDR3 here is CASLNPGTERYNEQFF. The DNA for the CDR3 is TGTGCCAGCCTGAATCCCGGGACTGAGAGATACAATGAGCAGTTCTTC.

The chain has TRBV4-3 and TRBJ2-2, with 8 bases fitting TRBD1. The V and J ends lost 2 bases and 0 bases, in that order; junction bases with no gene match: 5. The CDR3 contains 17 residues. Germline CDR1 LGHNA, CDR2 YSLEER. CDR3 in amino acids: CASSQHRTGTNTGELFF. In nucleotides, the CDR3 is TGCGCCAGCAGCCAACATCGGACAGGGACGAACACCGGGGAGCTGTTTTTT.

The CDR3 DNA follows: TGTGCCAGTAGTTCCGGGGACAGGTTTGGCGAGCAGTACTTC. Residues: CASSSGDRFGEQYF. The chain combines TRBV19 with TRBJ2-7; 8 bases agree with TRBD1. The CDR3 totals 14 residues. The germline V gene has CDR1 LNHDA and CDR2 SQIVND (reference sequence). J lost 6 bases, V lost 5 bases, and 9 bases had no gene match.